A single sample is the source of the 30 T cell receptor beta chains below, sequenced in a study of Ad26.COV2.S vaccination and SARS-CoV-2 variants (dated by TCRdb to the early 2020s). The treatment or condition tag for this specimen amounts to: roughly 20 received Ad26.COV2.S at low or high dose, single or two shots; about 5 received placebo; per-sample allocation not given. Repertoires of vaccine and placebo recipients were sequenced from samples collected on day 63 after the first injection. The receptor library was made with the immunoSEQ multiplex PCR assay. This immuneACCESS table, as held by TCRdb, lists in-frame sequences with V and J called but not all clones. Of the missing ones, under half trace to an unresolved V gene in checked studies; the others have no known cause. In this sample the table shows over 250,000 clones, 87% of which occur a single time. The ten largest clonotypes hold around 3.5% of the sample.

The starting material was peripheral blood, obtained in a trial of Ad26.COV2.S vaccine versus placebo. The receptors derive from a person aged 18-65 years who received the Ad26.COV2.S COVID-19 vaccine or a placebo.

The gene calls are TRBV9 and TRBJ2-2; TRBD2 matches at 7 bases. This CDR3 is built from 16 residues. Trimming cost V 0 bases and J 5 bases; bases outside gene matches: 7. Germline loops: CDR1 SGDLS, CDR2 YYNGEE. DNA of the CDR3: TGTGCCAGCAGCGTAGTGGGAGGGCCACAAACCGGGGAGCTGTTTTTT. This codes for CASSVVGGPQTGELFF.

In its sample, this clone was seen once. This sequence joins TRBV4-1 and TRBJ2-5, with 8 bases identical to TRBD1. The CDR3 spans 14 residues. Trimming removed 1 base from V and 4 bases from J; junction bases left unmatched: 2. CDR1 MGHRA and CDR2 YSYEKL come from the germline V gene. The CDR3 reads CASSQVDRVETQYF. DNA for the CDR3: TGCGCCAGCAGCCAAGTGGACAGGGTAGAGACCCAGTACTTC.

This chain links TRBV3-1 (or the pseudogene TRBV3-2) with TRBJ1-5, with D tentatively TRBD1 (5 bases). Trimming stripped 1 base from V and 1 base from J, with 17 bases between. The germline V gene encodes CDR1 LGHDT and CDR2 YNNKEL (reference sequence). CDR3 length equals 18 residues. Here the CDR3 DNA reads TGTGCCAGCAGCCAAGCCCCCAGATCCGACAGAAGCAATCAGCCCCAGCATTTT. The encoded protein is CASSQAPRSDRSNQPQHF.

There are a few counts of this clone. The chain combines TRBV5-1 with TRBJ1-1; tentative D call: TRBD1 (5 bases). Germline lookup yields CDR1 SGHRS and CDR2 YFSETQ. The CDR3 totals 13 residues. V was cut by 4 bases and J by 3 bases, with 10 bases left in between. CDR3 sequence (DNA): TGCGCCAGCAGCATACAAGGGGACACTGAAGCTTTCTTT. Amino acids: CASSIQGDTEAFF.

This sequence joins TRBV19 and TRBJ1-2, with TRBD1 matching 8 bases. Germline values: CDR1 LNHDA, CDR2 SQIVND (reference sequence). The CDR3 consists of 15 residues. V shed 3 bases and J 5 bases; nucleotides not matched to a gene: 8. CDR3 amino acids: CASSIGSGTGYGYTF. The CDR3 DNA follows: TGTGCCAGTAGTATTGGAAGCGGGACAGGATATGGCTACACCTTC.

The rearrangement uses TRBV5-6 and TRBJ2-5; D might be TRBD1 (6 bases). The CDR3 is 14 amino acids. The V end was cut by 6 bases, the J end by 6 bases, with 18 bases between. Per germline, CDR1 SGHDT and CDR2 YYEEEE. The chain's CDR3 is CASTPTGSWQTQYF. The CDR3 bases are TGTGCCAGCACCCCTACAGGGAGTTGGCAGACCCAGTACTTC.

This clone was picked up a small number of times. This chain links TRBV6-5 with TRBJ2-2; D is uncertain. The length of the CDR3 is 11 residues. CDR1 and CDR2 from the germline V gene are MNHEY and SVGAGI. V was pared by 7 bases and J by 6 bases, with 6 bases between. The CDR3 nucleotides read TGTGCCAGCACCTCAGCCGGGGAGCTGTTTTTT. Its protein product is CASTSAGELFF.

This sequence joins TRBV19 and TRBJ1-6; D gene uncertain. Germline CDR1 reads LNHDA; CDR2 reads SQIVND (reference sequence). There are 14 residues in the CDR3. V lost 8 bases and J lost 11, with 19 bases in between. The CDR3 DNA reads TGTGCCAGTGGTTATCCGGCTTCAAAAGCACCCCTCCACTTT. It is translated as CASGYPASKAPLHF.

The CDR3, as DNA: TGTGCCAGCAGCTTGGTGCAGGGGGCGAAAATAGTGGGGAATTCACCCCTCCACTTT. Amino acid sequence: CASSLVQGAKIVGNSPLHF. This chain joins TRBV5-8 and TRBJ1-6; 8 nucleotides match TRBD1. CDR1 SGHTS and CDR2 YDEGEE come from the germline V gene. V dropped 0 bases and J dropped 7; count of bases not matched to a gene: 15. There are 19 residues in the CDR3.

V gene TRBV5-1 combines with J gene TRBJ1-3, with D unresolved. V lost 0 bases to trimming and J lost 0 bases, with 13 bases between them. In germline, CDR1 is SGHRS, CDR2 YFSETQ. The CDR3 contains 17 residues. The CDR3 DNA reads TGCGCCAGCAGCTTGGTTATTAGACTGCTCTCTGGAAACACCATATATTTT. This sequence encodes CASSLVIRLLSGNTIYF. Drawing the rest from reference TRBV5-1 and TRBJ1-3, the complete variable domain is KAGVTQTPRYLIKTRGQQVTLSCSPISGHRSVSWYQQTPGQGLQFLFEYFSETQRNKGNFPGRFSGRQFSNSRSEMNVSTLELGDSALYLCASSLVIRLLSGNTIYFGEGSWLTVV.

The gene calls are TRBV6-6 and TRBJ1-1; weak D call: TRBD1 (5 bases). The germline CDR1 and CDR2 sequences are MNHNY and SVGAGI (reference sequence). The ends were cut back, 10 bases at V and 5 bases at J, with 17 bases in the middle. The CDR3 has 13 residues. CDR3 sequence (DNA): TGTGCCACCTTGCCACAGGAGACTACTGAAGCTTTCTTT. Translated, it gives CATLPQETTEAFF.

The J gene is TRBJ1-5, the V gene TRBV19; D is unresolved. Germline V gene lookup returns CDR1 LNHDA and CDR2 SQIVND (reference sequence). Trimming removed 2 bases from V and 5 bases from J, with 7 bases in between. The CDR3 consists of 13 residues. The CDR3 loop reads CASSIKEYQPQHF. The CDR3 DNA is TGTGCCAGTAGTATAAAGGAGTATCAGCCCCAGCATTTT.

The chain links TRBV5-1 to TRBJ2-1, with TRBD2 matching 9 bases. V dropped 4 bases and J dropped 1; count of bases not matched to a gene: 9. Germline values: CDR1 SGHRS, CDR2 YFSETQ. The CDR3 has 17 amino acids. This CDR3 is CASSQTYGLASYNEQFF. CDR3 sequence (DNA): TGCGCCAGCAGCCAAACTTACGGACTAGCGTCCTACAATGAGCAGTTCTTC.

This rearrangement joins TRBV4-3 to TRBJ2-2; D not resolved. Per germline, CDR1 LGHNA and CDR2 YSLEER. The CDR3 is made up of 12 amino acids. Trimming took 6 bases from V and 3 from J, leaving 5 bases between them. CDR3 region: CASRHYTGELFF. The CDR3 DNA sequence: TGCGCCAGCAGGCATTACACCGGGGAGCTGTTTTTT.

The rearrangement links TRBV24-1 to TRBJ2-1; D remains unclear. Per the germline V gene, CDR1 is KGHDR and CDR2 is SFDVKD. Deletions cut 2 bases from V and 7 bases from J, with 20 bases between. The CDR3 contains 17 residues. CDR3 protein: CATSDSRGAPFANEQFF. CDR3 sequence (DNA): TGTGCCACCAGTGATTCCCGAGGAGCCCCGTTCGCAAATGAGCAGTTCTTC.

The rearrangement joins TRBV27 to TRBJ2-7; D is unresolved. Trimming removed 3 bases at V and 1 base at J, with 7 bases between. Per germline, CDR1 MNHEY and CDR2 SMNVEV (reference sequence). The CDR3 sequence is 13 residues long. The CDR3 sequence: CASSFSFSYEQYF. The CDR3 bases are TGTGCCAGCAGTTTTTCTTTTTCCTACGAGCAGTACTTC.

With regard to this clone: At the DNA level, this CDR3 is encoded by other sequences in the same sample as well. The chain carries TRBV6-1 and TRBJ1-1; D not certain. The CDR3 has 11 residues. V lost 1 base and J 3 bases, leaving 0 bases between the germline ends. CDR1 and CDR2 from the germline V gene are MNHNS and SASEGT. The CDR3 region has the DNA TGTGCCAGCAGTGAAGACACTGAAGCTTTCTTT. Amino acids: CASSEDTEAFF.

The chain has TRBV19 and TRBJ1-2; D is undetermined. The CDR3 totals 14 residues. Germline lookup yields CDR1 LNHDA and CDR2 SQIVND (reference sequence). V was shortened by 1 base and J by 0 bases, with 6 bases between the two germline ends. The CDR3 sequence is CASSIGAANYGYTF. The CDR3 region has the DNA TGTGCCAGTAGTATAGGAGCGGCTAACTATGGCTACACCTTC.

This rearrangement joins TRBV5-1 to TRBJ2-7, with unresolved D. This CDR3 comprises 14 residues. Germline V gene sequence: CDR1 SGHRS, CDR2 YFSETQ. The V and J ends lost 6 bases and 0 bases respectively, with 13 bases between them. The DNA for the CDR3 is TGCGCCAGCAAAGTGCGACCGGACTCCTACGAGCAGTACTTC. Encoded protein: CASKVRPDSYEQYF. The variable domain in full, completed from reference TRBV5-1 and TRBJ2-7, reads KAGVTQTPRYLIKTRGQQVTLSCSPISGHRSVSWYQQTPGQGLQFLFEYFSETQRNKGNFPGRFSGRQFSNSRSEMNVSTLELGDSALYLCASKVRPDSYEQYFGPGTRLTVT.

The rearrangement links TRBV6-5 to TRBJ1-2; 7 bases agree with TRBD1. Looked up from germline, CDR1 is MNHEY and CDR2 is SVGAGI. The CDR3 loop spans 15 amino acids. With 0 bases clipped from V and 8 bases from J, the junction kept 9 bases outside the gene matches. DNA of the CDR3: TGTGCCAGCAGTTACTCCCCTTCAGGGGGATGGGGCTACACCTTC. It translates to CASSYSPSGGWGYTF.

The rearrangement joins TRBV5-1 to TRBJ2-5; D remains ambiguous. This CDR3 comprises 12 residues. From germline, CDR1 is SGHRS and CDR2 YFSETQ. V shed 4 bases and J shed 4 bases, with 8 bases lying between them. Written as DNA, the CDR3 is TGCGCCAGCAGCCATCCGGGAGAGACCCAGTACTTC. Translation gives CASSHPGETQYF.

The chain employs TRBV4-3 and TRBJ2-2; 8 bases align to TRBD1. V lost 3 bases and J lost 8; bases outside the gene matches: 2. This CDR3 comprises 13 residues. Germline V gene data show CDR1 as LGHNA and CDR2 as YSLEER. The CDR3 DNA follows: TGCGCCAGCAGCCACAGGGGGCTTGGGGAGCTGTTTTTT. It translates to CASSHRGLGELFF.

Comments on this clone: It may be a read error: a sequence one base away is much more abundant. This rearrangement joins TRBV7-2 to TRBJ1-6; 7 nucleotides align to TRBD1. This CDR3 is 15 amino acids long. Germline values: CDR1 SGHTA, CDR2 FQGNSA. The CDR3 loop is CASSLHRGGNSSLHF. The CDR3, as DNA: TGTGCCAGCAGCCTCCACAGGGGAGGGAATTCATCCCTCCACTTT.

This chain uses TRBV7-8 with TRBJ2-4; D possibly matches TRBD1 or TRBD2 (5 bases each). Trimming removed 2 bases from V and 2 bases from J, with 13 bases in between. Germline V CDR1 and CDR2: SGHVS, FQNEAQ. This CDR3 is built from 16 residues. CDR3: CASSLRGAGSKNIQYF. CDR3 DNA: TGTGCCAGCAGCTTACGGGGCGCCGGGTCCAAAAACATTCAGTACTTC.

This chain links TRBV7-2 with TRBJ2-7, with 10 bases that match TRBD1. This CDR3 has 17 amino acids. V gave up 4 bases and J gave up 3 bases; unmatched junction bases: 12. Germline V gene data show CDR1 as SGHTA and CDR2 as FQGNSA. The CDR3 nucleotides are TGTGCCAGCAGCTCGGACAGGGGGACGCGACTGATCTACGAGCAGTACTTC. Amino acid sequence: CASSSDRGTRLIYEQYF.

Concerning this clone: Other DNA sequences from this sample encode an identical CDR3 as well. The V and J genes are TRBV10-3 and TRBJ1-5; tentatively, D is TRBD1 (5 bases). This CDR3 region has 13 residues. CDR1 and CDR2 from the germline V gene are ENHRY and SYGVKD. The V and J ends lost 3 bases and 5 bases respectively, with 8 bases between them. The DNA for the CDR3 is TGTGCCATCAGTGAACGAGGGGATCAGCCCCAGCATTTT. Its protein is CAISERGDQPQHF.

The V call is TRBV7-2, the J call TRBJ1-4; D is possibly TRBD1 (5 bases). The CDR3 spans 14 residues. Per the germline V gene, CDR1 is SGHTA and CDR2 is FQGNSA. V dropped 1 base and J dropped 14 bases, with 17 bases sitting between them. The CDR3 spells CASSLVPTELVLFF. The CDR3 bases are TGTGCCAGCAGCTTAGTCCCGACAGAATTAGTGCTGTTTTTT.

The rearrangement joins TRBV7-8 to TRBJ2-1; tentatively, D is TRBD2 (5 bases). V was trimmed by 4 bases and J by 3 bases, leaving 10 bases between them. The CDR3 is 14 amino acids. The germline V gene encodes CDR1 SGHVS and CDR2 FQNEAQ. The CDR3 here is CASSSGLNYNEQFF. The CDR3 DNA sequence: TGTGCCAGCAGCTCCGGACTCAACTACAATGAGCAGTTCTTC.

The CDR3 DNA reads TGCGCCAGCGGGAGAACCCTAGCCTCCTACGAGCAGTACTTC. It codes for CASGRTLASYEQYF. This chain connects TRBV4-1 to TRBJ2-7; a possible D gene is TRBD2 (5 bases). CDR3 size: 14 residues. Germline lookup yields CDR1 MGHRA and CDR2 YSYEKL. Trimming cost V 8 bases and J 0 bases, with 14 bases left between them.

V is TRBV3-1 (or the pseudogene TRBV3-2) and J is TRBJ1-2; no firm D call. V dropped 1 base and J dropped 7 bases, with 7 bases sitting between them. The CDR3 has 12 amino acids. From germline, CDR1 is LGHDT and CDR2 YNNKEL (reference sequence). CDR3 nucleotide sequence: TGTGCCAGCAGCCAAGTAGGGTCTGGCTACACCTTC. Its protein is CASSQVGSGYTF.